This passage covers 27 T cell receptor beta chains from one sample sequenced in a study of somatic mutations in cytotoxic T cells in rheumatoid arthritis. Generated by immunoSEQ multiplex PCR, the TCRdb table keeps only in-frame clones and is missing some. This repertoire shows around 11,000 clones, approximately 71% found once; its top ten account for around 40%. Sample: CD8+ T cells sorted from blood. The receptors were sampled from an adult with rheumatoid arthritis.

This sequence joins TRBV11-3 and TRBJ2-1; D ambiguous. Per germline, CDR1 SGHNT and CDR2 YENEEA. This CDR3 is built from 12 residues. The germline V and J ends were trimmed by 5 bases and 9 bases, with 11 bases remaining between them. CDR3 coding DNA: TGTGCCAGCAGCCTTTGGGGTTCTGAGCAGTTCTTC. Its protein is CASSLWGSEQFF.

The chain joins TRBV6-4 to TRBJ1-5, with D uncertain. There are 13 residues in the CDR3. In germline, CDR1 is MRHNA, CDR2 SNTAGT. Trimming removed 4 bases from V and 7 bases from J, with 11 bases in between. The CDR3 DNA sequence: TGTGCCAGCAGTGCTAAGGACGGCCAGCCCCAGCATTTT. It translates to CASSAKDGQPQHF.

This clone was counted a few times. The J gene is TRBJ2-7, the V gene TRBV5-6; D unresolved. Germline CDR1 and CDR2: SGHDT and YYEEEE. Trimming left V 3 bases short and J 7 bases short, with 20 bases between. The CDR3 consists of 15 residues. CDR3: CASSSPGITNWEQYF. The CDR3 bases are TGTGCCAGCAGCTCCCCGGGCATCACTAATTGGGAGCAGTACTTC.

The chain joins TRBV30 to TRBJ2-5, with 8 bases matching TRBD2. This CDR3 is built from 17 residues. J lost 0 bases, V lost 0 bases, and 9 bases had no gene match. Looked up from germline, CDR1 is GTSNPN and CDR2 is SVGIG (reference sequence). Here the CDR3 reads CAWSVGWRGAYQETQYF. In nucleotides, the CDR3 is TGTGCCTGGAGTGTTGGGTGGCGGGGGGCGTACCAAGAGACCCAGTACTTC.

The rearrangement joins TRBV7-8 to TRBJ1-1; tentatively, D is TRBD1 (5 bases). The CDR3 covers 12 residues. Deletions cut 5 bases from V and 8 bases from J, with 12 bases between. CDR1 SGHVS and CDR2 FQNEAQ come from the germline V gene. CDR3 sequence reads: CASSLGTKEAFF. The CDR3 DNA sequence: TGTGCCAGCAGCCTTGGGACCAAAGAAGCTTTCTTT. The full variable domain, completed using reference TRBV7-8 and TRBJ1-1, is GAGVSQSPRYKVAKRGQDVALRCDPISGHVSLFWYQQALGQGPEFLTYFQNEAQLDKSGLPSDRFFAERPEGSVSTLKIQRTQQEDSAVYLCASSLGTKEAFFGQGTRLTVV.

This rearrangement joins TRBV15 to TRBJ1-4; the D is unclear. CDR1 and CDR2 (germline): LNHNV, YYDKDF (reference sequence). This CDR3 contains 15 residues. Between the trimmed V and J ends, which lost 3 bases and 7 bases, there was a span of 15 bases. The CDR3 nucleotides are TGTGCCACCAGCAGCCTTGGGGAGAAGGGTGAAAAACTGTTTTTT. Translation gives CATSSLGEKGEKLFF.

This clone was recorded only once. The V and J genes are TRBV28 and TRBJ1-5; 8 nucleotides align to TRBD1. Germline CDR1 is MDHEN and CDR2 is SYDVKM. The CDR3 covers 14 residues. V dropped 7 bases and J dropped 4; count of bases not matched to a gene: 6. The CDR3 DNA reads TGTGCCAGCATCAAATGGACAGGGAATCAGCCCCAGCATTTT. Protein product: CASIKWTGNQPQHF.

The table lists this clone with a count of one. This sequence joins TRBV2 and TRBJ2-7; the match to TRBD2 covers 13 bases. The junction had 9 bases not matched to a gene; V was cut back by 7 bases and J by 0 bases. The CDR3 has 17 amino acids. Germline-derived CDR1 and CDR2 are SNHLY and FYNNEI. CDR3 sequence: CASKPGLAGSSSYEQYF. The DNA for the CDR3 is TGTGCCAGCAAACCGGGACTAGCGGGGTCGAGCTCCTACGAGCAGTACTTC.

The CDR3 reads CASSHLTGEEQYF. CDR3 DNA: TGTGCCAGCTCACACCTAACAGGGGAAGAGCAGTACTTC. The chain combines TRBV18 with TRBJ2-7, with TRBD1 identical over 7 bases. Germline values: CDR1 KGHSH, CDR2 LQKENI. Trimming took 4 bases from V and 7 from J; bases not matched to a gene: 7. The CDR3 sequence is 13 residues long. The variable domain in full, completed from reference TRBV18 and TRBJ2-7, reads NAGVMQNPRHLVRRRGQEARLRCSPMKGHSHVYWYRQLPEEGLKFMVYLQKENIIDESGMPKERFSAEFPKEGPSILRIQQVVRGDSAAYFCASSHLTGEEQYFGPGTRLTVT.

The V call is TRBV19, the J call TRBJ1-2, with D perhaps TRBD1 (5 bases). The germline V gene encodes CDR1 LNHDA and CDR2 SQIVND (reference sequence). V lost 7 bases, J lost 4 bases, and 10 bases lay in between. The length of the CDR3 is 12 residues. The CDR3 DNA reads as TGTGCCAGTACTACAGGTAGCTATGGCTACACCTTC. Translating gives CASTTGSYGYTF.

In DNA form, the CDR3 reads TGTGCCAGCAGCCCTCCACGGAGACCTAACTATGGCTACACCTTC. This gives the protein CASSPPRRPNYGYTF. V is TRBV5-6 and J is TRBJ1-2; D is unresolved. This CDR3 contains 15 residues. Germline V gene data show CDR1 as SGHDT and CDR2 as YYEEEE. Trimming took off 4 bases at V and 0 bases at J, with 13 bases between the two ends.

The chain joins TRBV2 to TRBJ2-1, with 9 positions matching TRBD2. The V gene's germline CDR1 is SNHLY and CDR2 FYNNEI. With V trimmed by 7 bases and J by 7 bases, 5 bases remained unmatched. The CDR3 runs 13 residues. CDR3 sequence reads: CASISGGWNEQFF. The DNA for the CDR3 is TGTGCCAGCATAAGCGGGGGGTGGAATGAGCAGTTCTTC. The full variable domain, its missing parts supplied by reference TRBV2 and TRBJ2-1, is EPEVTQTPSHQVTQMGQEVILRCVPISNHLYFYWYRQILGQKVEFLVSFYNNEISEKSEIFDDQFSVERPDGSNFTLKIRSTKLEDSAMYFCASISGGWNEQFFGPGTRLTVL.

The genes are TRBV30 and TRBJ1-2; no clear D gene. V was shortened by 4 bases and J by 3 bases, with 12 bases between the two germline ends. Germline V lookup: CDR1 GTSNPN, CDR2 SVGIG (reference sequence). The CDR3 runs 13 residues. The CDR3, as DNA: TGTGCCTGGACGGAGGTGATGTACTATGGCTACACCTTC. Protein sequence: CAWTEVMYYGYTF.

This clone was detected only once. This rearrangement joins TRBV14 to TRBJ2-2, with 8 bases identical to TRBD1. There are 15 residues in the CDR3. Germline loops: CDR1 SGHDN, CDR2 FVKESK. The V gene end was trimmed by 4 bases and the J gene end by 5 bases; junction bases not matched to a gene: 6. DNA of the CDR3: TGTGCCAGCAGCCCTGTCCACAGGGGGACCGGGGAGCTGTTTTTT. It yields the protein CASSPVHRGTGELFF.

The rearrangement uses TRBV4-1 and TRBJ1-5; no firm D call. Germline-derived CDR1 and CDR2 are MGHRA and YSYEKL. V lost 1 base to trimming and J lost 0 bases, with 4 bases between them. The CDR3 spans 14 residues. The DNA of the CDR3 is TGCGCCAGCAGCCAAGTAGATAGCAATCAGCCCCAGCATTTT. Its protein is CASSQVDSNQPQHF.

The J gene is TRBJ2-7, the V gene TRBV7-3, with D possibly matching TRBD2 (7 bases). Germline assignment: CDR1 SGHTA and CDR2 FQGTGA. V shed 3 bases and J shed 2 bases, with 14 bases lying between them. The CDR3 totals 15 residues. The CDR3 here is CASSLGGGPTYEQYF. DNA of the CDR3: TGTGCCAGCAGCTTGGGCGGGGGCCCTACCTACGAGCAGTACTTC.

The chain links TRBV11-1 to TRBJ2-5; TRBD2 matches at 12 bases. V gave up 4 bases and J gave up 3 bases; unmatched junction bases: 3. The CDR3 is 15 residues long. The germline CDR1 and CDR2 sequences are SGHAT and FQDESV (reference sequence). The CDR3 is CASSSPSGGEETQYF. In nucleotides, the CDR3 is TGTGCCAGCAGCTCTCCTAGCGGGGGGGAAGAGACCCAGTACTTC.

The sample holds one count of this clone. The chain couples TRBV10-3 to TRBJ2-3; D may match TRBD1 or TRBD2 (5 bases each). CDR1 is ENHRY, CDR2 SYGVKD, per germline. The CDR3 contains 15 residues. The V end lost 3 bases, the J end lost 0 bases, and 10 bases lay between the germline ends. The CDR3 DNA sequence: TGTGCCATCAGTGATAAGGGACGTAGCACAGATACGCAGTATTTT. Translating gives CAISDKGRSTDTQYF.

V and J are TRBV6-1 and TRBJ2-2, with TRBD1 identical over 8 bases. The CDR3 has 14 residues. The germline gives CDR1 MNHNS, CDR2 SASEGT. V gave up 8 bases and J gave up 4 bases; unmatched junction bases: 6. The CDR3 DNA sequence: TGTGCCAGCGGGGTGACAGGGGTCACCGGGGAGCTGTTTTTT. The encoded protein is CASGVTGVTGELFF.

This clone was recorded a few times. The chain carries TRBV6-5 and TRBJ2-7, with D possibly matching TRBD1 (6 bases). The CDR3 has 13 amino acids. The germline CDR1 and CDR2 sequences are MNHEY and SVGAGI. V lost 10 bases and J 1 base, leaving 14 bases between the germline ends. CDR3 amino acids: CATKTGISYEQYF. CDR3 DNA: TGTGCCACAAAAACAGGGATATCCTACGAGCAGTACTTC.

The rearrangement uses TRBV4-1 and TRBJ2-3; D ambiguous. This CDR3 is built from 14 residues. Between the trimmed V and J ends, which lost 0 bases and 2 bases, there was a span of 6 bases. The germline V gene has CDR1 MGHRA and CDR2 YSYEKL. The CDR3 nucleotides read TGCGCCAGCAGCCAAGATCGGAACACAGATACGCAGTATTTT. Amino acid sequence: CASSQDRNTDTQYF.

The chain has TRBV28 and TRBJ2-5; 7 nucleotides match TRBD1. Trimming cost V 2 bases and J 1 base; bases outside gene matches: 10. Germline CDR1 and CDR2: MDHEN and SYDVKM. This CDR3 contains 17 residues. This CDR3 is CASSLVTDRSAQETQYF. The DNA for the CDR3 is TGTGCCAGCAGTTTAGTAACGGACAGGTCGGCCCAAGAGACCCAGTACTTC. Based on the CDR3 plus reference TRBV28 and TRBJ2-5, the full variable domain is DVKVTQSSRYLVKRTGEKVFLECVQDMDHENMFWYRQDPGLGLRLIYFSYDVKMKEKGDIPEGYSVSREKKERFSLILESASTNQTSMYLCASSLVTDRSAQETQYFGPGTRLLVL.

The chain is built from TRBV2 and TRBJ2-1; no definite D call. Deletions cut 2 bases from V and 0 bases from J, with 8 bases between. Germline loops: CDR1 SNHLY, CDR2 FYNNEI. There are 15 residues in the CDR3. CDR3 nucleotide sequence: TGTGCCAGCAGTGAAAGGCAGAGCTCCTACAATGAGCAGTTCTTC. It is translated as CASSERQSSYNEQFF.

The chain links TRBV27 to TRBJ2-1; 7 bases agree with TRBD2. J was trimmed by 4 bases and V by 11 bases; bases with no gene match: 14. Per germline, CDR1 MNHEY and CDR2 SMNVEV (reference sequence). CDR3 length: 15 amino acids. CDR3 nucleotide sequence: TGTGCCTCCTCAAAAAGGGACGGGGGGTACAATGAGCAGTTCTTC. Residues: CASSKRDGGYNEQFF.

The chain recombines TRBV7-9 with TRBJ2-7, with a possible D match to TRBD1 (6 bases). V lost 3 bases and J lost 2, with 17 bases in between. CDR1 and CDR2 from the germline V gene are SEHNR and FQNEAQ (reference sequence). The CDR3 spans 16 residues. CDR3 coding DNA: TGTGCCAGCAGCTTCGGACAGACCACTAATCCCTACGAGCAGTACTTC. This encodes CASSFGQTTNPYEQYF.

The chain carries TRBV7-3 and TRBJ2-7; D call uncertain. The germline CDR1 and CDR2 sequences are SGHTA and FQGTGA. V lost 1 base and J 3 bases, leaving 7 bases between the germline ends. The CDR3 loop spans 13 amino acids. The CDR3 is CASSLNSLYEQYF. CDR3 bases: TGTGCCAGCAGCTTAAACTCCCTCTACGAGCAGTACTTC.

This rearrangement joins TRBV7-9 to TRBJ1-1; a weak D match, TRBD1 (5 bases). Deletions cut 5 bases from V and 5 bases from J, with 21 bases between. This CDR3 is 16 amino acids long. Per the germline V gene, CDR1 is SEHNR and CDR2 is FQNEAQ (reference sequence). This CDR3 reads CASSPTSGRGGTEAFF. In DNA, the CDR3 is TGTGCCAGCAGCCCAACCAGTGGGCGCGGGGGGACTGAAGCTTTCTTT.